This TCR beta chain was recovered during a study of CD8 T cells in ankylosing spondylitis. The study's findings and limits: Matched ankylosing spondylitis synovial fluid reportedly contained a significantly enriched population of disease-linked clones. Seemingly distinctive of ankylosing spondylitis blood was a TCR beta motif formed by eight highly homologous variants. Earlier authors reported some of these motif variants in reactive arthritis synovial fluid and blood.

Germline V gene data show CDR1 as LGHNA and CDR2 as YNFKEQ. V was cut by 0 bases and J by 5 bases, with 16 bases left in between. This CDR3 spans 16 amino acids. Worth noting for this clonotype: Its cognate antigen is unknown.

TCRdb redid the calling of the 5' RACE reads with MiXCR, one entry per CDR3 protein. Of about 540,000 distinct CDR3 sequences in the sample, approximately 11% were seen once. Input material: blood, either unsorted or a sorted T cell fraction (not recorded which). The TCR sequence derives from a male donor with ankylosing spondylitis. V is TRBV4-2 and J is TRBJ2-5, with a tentative D call TRBD2 (6 bases). The CDR3 spells CASSQESRQGGETQYF. The DNA for the CDR3 is TGTGCCAGCAGCCAAGAATCTAGGCAGGGAGGTGAGACCCAGTACTTC.